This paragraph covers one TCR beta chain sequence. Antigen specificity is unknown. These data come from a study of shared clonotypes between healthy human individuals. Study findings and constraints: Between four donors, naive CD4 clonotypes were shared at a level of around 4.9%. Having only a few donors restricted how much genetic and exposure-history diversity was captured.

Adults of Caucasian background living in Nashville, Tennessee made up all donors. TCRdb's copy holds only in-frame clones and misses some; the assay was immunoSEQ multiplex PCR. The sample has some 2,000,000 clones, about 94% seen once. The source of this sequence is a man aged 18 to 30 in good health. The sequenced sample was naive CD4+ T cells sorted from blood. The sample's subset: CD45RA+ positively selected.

The CDR3 DNA is TGTGCCAGCAGTTTACCCCGAAGACAGTTCCTCGGCACAGATACGCAGTATTTT. This sequence encodes CASSLPRRQFLGTDTQYF. The chain couples TRBV28 to TRBJ2-3; the D gene is possibly TRBD1 (5 bases). Germline V gives CDR1 MDHEN, CDR2 SYDVKM. V was pared by 2 bases and J by 1 base, with 19 bases between. The CDR3 has 18 residues.